This T cell receptor (beta chain) is drawn from a study of blood T cell repertoires in COVID-19. Study at large: There were acute and convalescent COVID-19 samples, and they came from the United States, Italy and Spain.

Sequencing was performed with immunoSEQ multiplex PCR; in TCRdb, only in-frame clones are kept and a portion is missing. This repertoire shows roughly 160,000 clones, under 90% found once; its top ten account for more than 3%. For recovered donors of Cohort 3, there were two negative PCRs, clearance, or symptom resolution. Deletions cut 6 bases from V and 4 bases from J, with 6 bases between. This CDR3 is built from 11 residues. In germline, CDR1 is LNHDA, CDR2 SQIVND (reference sequence). The rearrangement uses TRBV19 and TRBJ1-2; D is unclear. This clonotype was sampled from a woman in her sixties or seventies who had recovered from COVID-19. The specimen sequenced was PBMCs or T cells enriched from blood (not recorded which). As DNA, the CDR3 is TGTGCCAGTAGGGCAGGCTATGGCTACACCTTC. It encodes CASRAGYGYTF. Filled out from reference TRBV19 and TRBJ1-2, the complete variable domain reads DGGITQSPKYLFRKEGQNVTLSCEQNLNHDAMYWYRQDPGQGLRLIYYSQIVNDFQKGDIAEGYSVSREKKESFPLTVTSAQKNPTAFYLCASRAGYGYTFGSGTRLTVV.